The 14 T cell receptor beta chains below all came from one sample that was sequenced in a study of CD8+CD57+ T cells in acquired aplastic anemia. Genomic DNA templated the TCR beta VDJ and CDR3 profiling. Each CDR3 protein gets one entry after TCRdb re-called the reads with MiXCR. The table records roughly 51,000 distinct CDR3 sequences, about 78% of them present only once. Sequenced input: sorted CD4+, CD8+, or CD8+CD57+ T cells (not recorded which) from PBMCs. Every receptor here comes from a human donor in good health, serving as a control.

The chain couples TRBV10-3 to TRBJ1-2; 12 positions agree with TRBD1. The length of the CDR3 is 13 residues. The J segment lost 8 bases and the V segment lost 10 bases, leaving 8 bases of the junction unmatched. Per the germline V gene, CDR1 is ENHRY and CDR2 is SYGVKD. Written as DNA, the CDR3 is TGTGCCAGCAATCCGGGACAGGGGGCCGGCTACACCTTC. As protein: CASNPGQGAGYTF.

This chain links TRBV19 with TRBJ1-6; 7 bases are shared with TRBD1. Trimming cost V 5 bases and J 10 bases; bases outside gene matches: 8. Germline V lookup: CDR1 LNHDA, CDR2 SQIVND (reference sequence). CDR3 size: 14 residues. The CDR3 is CASSPRDSRSPLHF. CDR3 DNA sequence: TGTGCCAGTAGTCCGCGGGACAGTCGCTCACCCCTCCACTTT.

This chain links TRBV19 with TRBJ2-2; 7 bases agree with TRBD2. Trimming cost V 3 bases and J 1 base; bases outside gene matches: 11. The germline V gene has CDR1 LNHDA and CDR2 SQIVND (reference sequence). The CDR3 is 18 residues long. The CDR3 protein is CASSIGWMSSGNTGELFF. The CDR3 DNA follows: TGTGCCAGTAGTATCGGTTGGATGTCTAGCGGGAACACCGGGGAGCTGTTTTTT.

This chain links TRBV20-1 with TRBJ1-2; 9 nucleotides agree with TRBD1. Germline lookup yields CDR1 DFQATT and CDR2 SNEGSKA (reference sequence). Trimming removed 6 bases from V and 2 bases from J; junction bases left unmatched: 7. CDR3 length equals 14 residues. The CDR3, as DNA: TGCAGTGCGGGGACAGGGACTTACAACTATGGCTACACCTTC. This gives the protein CSAGTGTYNYGYTF.

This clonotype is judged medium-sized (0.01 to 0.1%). As DNA, the CDR3 is TGCGCCAGCAGTGAGTCGAACAGCAAGGAGACCCAGTACTTC. It codes for CASSESNSKETQYF. The chain joins TRBV10-1 to TRBJ2-5; unclear D gene. Germline V CDR1 and CDR2: WNHNN, SYGVQD (reference sequence). Between the trimmed V and J ends, which lost 0 bases and 5 bases, there was a span of 10 bases. This CDR3 spans 14 amino acids.

The CDR3 DNA follows: TGCGCCAGCAGCCTGGGGACTGCGAGCTCCTACGAGCAGTACTTC. This encodes CASSLGTASSYEQYF. The J gene is TRBJ2-7, the V gene TRBV5-1; tentative D call: TRBD2 (6 bases). Trimming left V 4 bases short and J 0 bases short, with 14 bases between. The CDR3 has 15 amino acids. Germline V gene data show CDR1 as SGHRS and CDR2 as YFSETQ.

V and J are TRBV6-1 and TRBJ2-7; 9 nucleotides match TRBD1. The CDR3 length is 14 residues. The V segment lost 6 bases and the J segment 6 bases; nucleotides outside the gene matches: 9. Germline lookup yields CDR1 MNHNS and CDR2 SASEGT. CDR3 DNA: TGTGCCAGCAGCCGGGACAGGGAGTTAGGCGAGCAGTACTTC. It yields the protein CASSRDRELGEQYF.

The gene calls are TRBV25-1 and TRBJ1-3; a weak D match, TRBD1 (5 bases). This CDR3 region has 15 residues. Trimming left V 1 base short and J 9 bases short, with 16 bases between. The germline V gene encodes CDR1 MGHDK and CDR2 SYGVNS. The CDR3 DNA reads TGTGCCAGCAGTGAATTGTACGGAGGCGGGGCCACCATATATTTT. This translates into CASSELYGGGATIYF.

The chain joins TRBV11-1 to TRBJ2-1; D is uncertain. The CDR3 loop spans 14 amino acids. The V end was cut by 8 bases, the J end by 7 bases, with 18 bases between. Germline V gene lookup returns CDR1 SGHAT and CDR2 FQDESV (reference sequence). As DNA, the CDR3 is TGTGCCAGCTCCGGACGTAACCTCAGAAATGAGCAGTTCTTC. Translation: CASSGRNLRNEQFF.

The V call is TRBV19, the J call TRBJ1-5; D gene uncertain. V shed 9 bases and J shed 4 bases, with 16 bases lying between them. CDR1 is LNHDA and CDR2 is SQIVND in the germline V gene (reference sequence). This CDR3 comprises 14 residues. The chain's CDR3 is CASHGRGFNQPQHF. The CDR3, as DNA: TGTGCCAGCCACGGACGGGGATTTAATCAGCCCCAGCATTTT.

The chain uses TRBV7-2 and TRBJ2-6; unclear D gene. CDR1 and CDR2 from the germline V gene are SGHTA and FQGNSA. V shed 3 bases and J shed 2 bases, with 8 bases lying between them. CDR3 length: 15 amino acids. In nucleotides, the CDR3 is TGTGCCAGCAGCTTGGAGACCCCTGGGGCCAACGTCCTGACTTTC. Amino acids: CASSLETPGANVLTF.

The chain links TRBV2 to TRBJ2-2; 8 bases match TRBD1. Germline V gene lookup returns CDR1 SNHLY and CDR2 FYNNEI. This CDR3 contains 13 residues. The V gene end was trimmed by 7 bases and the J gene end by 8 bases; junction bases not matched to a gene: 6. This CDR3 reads CASMAGGSGELFF. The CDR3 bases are TGTGCCAGCATGGCAGGGGGCTCGGGGGAGCTGTTTTTT.

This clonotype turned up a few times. The CDR3, as DNA: TGTGCCAGTAGTGGGGGCGGGGGCCAGCCCCAGTACTTC. Protein sequence: CASSGGGGQPQYF. The chain couples TRBV19 to TRBJ2-5, with D possibly being TRBD2 (7 bases). CDR3 length: 13 amino acids. CDR1 is LNHDA, CDR2 SQIVND, per germline (reference sequence). Trimming left V 5 bases short and J 9 bases short, with 16 bases between.

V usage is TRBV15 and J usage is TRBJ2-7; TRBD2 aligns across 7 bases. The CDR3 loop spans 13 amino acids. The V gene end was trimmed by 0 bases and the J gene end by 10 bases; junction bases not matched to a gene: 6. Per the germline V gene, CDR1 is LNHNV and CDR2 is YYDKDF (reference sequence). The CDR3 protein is CATSRDRTRGQYF. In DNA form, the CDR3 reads TGTGCCACCAGCAGAGATAGGACTAGAGGACAGTACTTC.